The 27 T cell receptor beta chains given below trace back to one sample, sequenced in a study of OX40 agonist ivuxolimab in advanced cancers. The data were produced by immunoSEQ multiplex PCR, yet TCRdb's version contains in-frame clones alone and is incomplete. The table includes 70,000 or so clones, 80% to 90% detected once. Source: CD4+ or CD8+ T cells sorted from blood, taken in a trial of the OX40 agonist ivuxolimab. The origin of the receptors is an adult with an advanced solid tumor such as melanoma, head and neck, liver or kidney cancer.

The rearrangement uses TRBV15 and TRBJ2-6; D not certain. This CDR3 is 15 amino acids long. Looked up from germline, CDR1 is LNHNV and CDR2 is YYDKDF (reference sequence). Trimming took 0 bases from V and 1 from J, leaving 4 bases between them. The DNA of the CDR3 is TGTGCCACCAGCAGAGATGGGTCTGGGGCCAACGTCCTGACTTTC. Its translation: CATSRDGSGANVLTF.

This clone rates as medium-sized (0.01 to 0.1%). The DNA for the CDR3 is TGTGCCAGCAGCCCGCCAGGGAGCGCGGCCTACGAGCAGTACTTC. Translating gives CASSPPGSAAYEQYF. This chain uses TRBV11-2 with TRBJ2-7; D is perhaps TRBD1 or TRBD2 (5 bases each). Germline V gene data show CDR1 as SGHAT and CDR2 as FQNNGV. This CDR3 is 15 amino acids long. V shed 5 bases and J shed 2 bases, with 16 bases lying between them.

V is TRBV9 and J is TRBJ2-3; a weak D match, TRBD2 (7 bases). Between the trimmed V and J ends, which lost 2 bases and 2 bases, there was a span of 18 bases. The length of the CDR3 is 17 residues. CDR1 and CDR2 (germline): SGDLS, YYNGEE. The CDR3 loop is CASSVSLGGGHTDTQYF. CDR3 in DNA: TGTGCCAGCAGCGTCAGCCTTGGGGGGGGACACACAGATACGCAGTATTTT.

In DNA form, the CDR3 reads TGCAGCGTTGAACGAGGGACAGGGGGCCCTGAAGCTTTCTTT. It codes for CSVERGTGGPEAFF. The chain links TRBV29-1 to TRBJ1-1; 12 bases are shared with TRBD1. Germline trimming cut 2 bases from V and 6 bases from J; bases unmatched to any gene: 4. The CDR3 is made up of 14 amino acids. Germline CDR1 reads SQVTM; CDR2 reads ANQGSEA.

In this sample, this clone turned up a few times. The chain carries TRBV4-3 and TRBJ2-3, with D unclear. Germline V CDR1 and CDR2: LGHNA, YSLEER. Between the trimmed V and J ends, which lost 0 bases and 7 bases, there was a span of 14 bases. CDR3 size: 15 residues. The DNA of the CDR3 is TGCGCCAGCAGCCAAGATCGAAACAGTGGGAATACGCAGTATTTT. It translates to CASSQDRNSGNTQYF.

J is TRBJ2-2 and V is TRBV4-3, with D perhaps TRBD2 (6 bases). Per germline, CDR1 LGHNA and CDR2 YSLEER. V lost 6 bases and J lost 4, with 15 bases in between. The CDR3 is 15 amino acids. As DNA, the CDR3 is TGCGCCAGCAGTCAATCCCAGGGACTCACCGGGGAGCTGTTTTTT. It codes for CASSQSQGLTGELFF.

This clone was recorded a few times. The chain combines TRBV7-8 with TRBJ1-1, with TRBD1 as a possible D gene (5 bases). V shed 1 base and J shed 5 bases, with 8 bases lying between them. Germline V gene lookup returns CDR1 SGHVS and CDR2 FQNEAQ. This CDR3 contains 13 residues. The CDR3 loop is CASSLGGWTEAFF. The CDR3 nucleotides read TGTGCCAGCAGCTTAGGGGGGTGGACTGAAGCTTTCTTT.

The chain has TRBV19 and TRBJ2-7; D might be TRBD2 (5 bases). This CDR3 contains 16 residues. Trimming took off 3 bases at V and 0 bases at J, with 15 bases between the two ends. CDR1 is LNHDA and CDR2 is SQIVND in the germline V gene (reference sequence). The CDR3 loop reads CASSITAGYYSYEQYF. CDR3 nucleotides: TGTGCCAGTAGTATCACGGCGGGCTATTACTCCTACGAGCAGTACTTC.

The J gene is TRBJ1-1, the V gene TRBV27; D gene uncertain. This CDR3 is built from 13 residues. Germline-derived CDR1 and CDR2 are MNHEY and SMNVEV (reference sequence). With 8 bases removed from V and 7 bases from J, the gap between germline ends came to 17 bases. CDR3 in amino acids: CASLTTPGDEAFF. CDR3 DNA: TGTGCCAGCCTGACGACACCGGGTGATGAAGCTTTCTTT.

V gene TRBV7-8 combines with J gene TRBJ2-2, with D perhaps being TRBD1 or TRBD2 (6 bases each). The CDR3 loop spans 17 amino acids. CDR1 and CDR2 from the germline V gene are SGHVS and FQNEAQ. Trimming removed 1 base from V and 0 bases from J, with 12 bases in between. The CDR3 DNA follows: TGTGCCAGCAGCTTAGTGTGGGGGGCCCCGAACACCGGGGAGCTGTTTTTT. This translates into CASSLVWGAPNTGELFF.

The chain has TRBV19 and TRBJ2-7, with a weak D call TRBD1 (6 bases). Germline CDR1 reads LNHDA; CDR2 reads SQIVND (reference sequence). The V end lost 8 bases, the J end lost 2 bases, and 13 bases lay between the germline ends. There are 13 residues in the CDR3. Here the CDR3 reads CASATGTTYEQYF. The CDR3 coding sequence is TGTGCCAGTGCAACAGGGACCACCTACGAGCAGTACTTC.

The gene calls are TRBV11-3 and TRBJ2-1; D is unclear. The CDR3 covers 15 residues. The V and J ends lost 1 base and 4 bases respectively, with 11 bases between them. Germline CDR1 SGHNT, CDR2 YENEEA. The CDR3 sequence: CASSLATSPYNEQFF. CDR3 bases: TGTGCCAGCAGCTTAGCAACCTCCCCGTACAATGAGCAGTTCTTC.

This rearrangement joins TRBV5-4 to TRBJ2-1; 9 positions match TRBD2. CDR1 SGHNT and CDR2 YYREEE come from the germline V gene (reference sequence). The ends lost 4 bases at V and 10 bases at J; junction bases unmatched: 12. This CDR3 is built from 15 residues. This CDR3 is CASSNTGYLAGEQFF. The DNA of the CDR3 is TGTGCCAGCAGCAACACAGGGTACCTAGCGGGAGAGCAGTTCTTC. Based on the CDR3 plus reference TRBV5-4 and TRBJ2-1, the full variable domain is ETGVTQSPTHLIKTRGQQVTLRCSSQSGHNTVSWYQQALGQGPQFIFQYYREEENGRGNFPPRFSGLQFPNYSSELNVNALELDDSALYLCASSNTGYLAGEQFFGPGTRLTVL.

The genes are TRBV7-8 and TRBJ1-1; a weak D match, TRBD1 (6 bases). Trimming took off 1 base at V and 2 bases at J, with 8 bases between the two ends. CDR1 is SGHVS and CDR2 is FQNEAQ in the germline V gene. CDR3 size: 14 residues. CDR3 region: CASSLGTENTEAFF. The CDR3 nucleotides read TGTGCCAGCAGCTTAGGGACAGAAAACACTGAAGCTTTCTTT.

V is TRBV27 and J is TRBJ1-4, with 7 bases aligning to TRBD1. Germline V gene data show CDR1 as MNHEY and CDR2 as SMNVEV (reference sequence). There are 14 residues in the CDR3. Trimming cost V 4 bases and J 8 bases; bases outside gene matches: 7. The CDR3 protein is CASSSTGFGEKLFF. CDR3 DNA: TGTGCCAGCAGTTCGACAGGGTTTGGGGAAAAACTGTTTTTT.

J is TRBJ2-5 and V is TRBV5-1; TRBD1 or TRBD2 may be the D gene (6 bases each). The length of the CDR3 is 16 residues. The V gene's germline CDR1 is SGHRS and CDR2 YFSETQ. V was pared by 5 bases and J by 5 bases, with 22 bases between. CDR3 sequence: CASRGVTGQEGETQYF. Here the CDR3 DNA reads TGCGCCAGCAGGGGCGTAACAGGGCAGGAGGGGGAGACCCAGTACTTC.

This chain uses TRBV4-3 with TRBJ2-1; TRBD1 aligns across 8 bases. V shed 4 bases and J 8 bases; nucleotides not matched to a gene: 7. Per germline, CDR1 LGHNA and CDR2 YSLEER. The CDR3 is 14 residues long. This CDR3 reads CASSLGQGRYEQFF. The CDR3 bases are TGCGCCAGCAGCCTAGGACAGGGCCGGTATGAGCAGTTCTTC.

This clone was seen once. This chain joins TRBV18 and TRBJ1-2; D is possibly TRBD1 (6 bases). Germline V gene data show CDR1 as KGHSH and CDR2 as LQKENI. V dropped 2 bases and J dropped 8 bases, with 21 bases sitting between them. There are 16 residues in the CDR3. For the CDR3, the DNA is TGTGCCAGCTCACCATTCCGGGACACGGAGTTTTGGGGCTACACCTTC. This gives the protein CASSPFRDTEFWGYTF.

In DNA form, the CDR3 reads TGTGCCAGCAGCCCGGGCCCCTCTGGGGCCAACGTCCTGACTTTC. Its translation is CASSPGPSGANVLTF. The genes are TRBV7-2 and TRBJ2-6; no firm D call. Trimming pared 5 bases from V and 0 bases from J, leaving 8 bases between. This CDR3 spans 15 amino acids. CDR1 SGHTA and CDR2 FQGNSA come from the germline V gene.

The chain employs TRBV7-9 and TRBJ1-1; 9 bases are shared with TRBD1. The CDR3 has 14 amino acids. V shed 5 bases and J 3 bases; nucleotides not matched to a gene: 4. Germline V CDR1 and CDR2: SEHNR, FQNEAQ (reference sequence). The CDR3 bases are TGTGCCAGCAGCGACGGACAGGGGCACACTGAAGCTTTCTTT. Residues: CASSDGQGHTEAFF.

The rearrangement joins TRBV2 to TRBJ1-2; D remains unclear. CDR3 length: 14 residues. Germline-derived CDR1 and CDR2 are SNHLY and FYNNEI. V lost 7 bases and J lost 8, with 20 bases in between. The CDR3 nucleotides read TGTGCCAGCAAACCTCTCGGACGGGTTATAGGCTACACCTTC. This encodes CASKPLGRVIGYTF.

This clone was found once. The CDR3: CASSRTVFYEQYF. The CDR3, as DNA: TGTGCCAGCAGCCGGACAGTCTTCTACGAGCAGTACTTC. The chain recombines TRBV7-9 with TRBJ2-7, with a possible D match to TRBD1 (6 bases). This CDR3 spans 13 amino acids. The germline V and J ends were trimmed by 5 bases and 3 bases, with 11 bases remaining between them. Germline V lookup: CDR1 SEHNR, CDR2 FQNEAQ (reference sequence).

V usage is TRBV27 and J usage is TRBJ2-1, with D uncertain. The germline CDR1 and CDR2 sequences are MNHEY and SMNVEV (reference sequence). The CDR3 is 13 amino acids. V was trimmed by 0 bases and J by 7 bases, leaving 7 bases between them. CDR3 DNA: TGTGCCAGCAGTTTATCGGGCCTGAATGAGCAGTTCTTC. Its protein product is CASSLSGLNEQFF.

The chain couples TRBV4-3 to TRBJ2-3; 7 positions agree with TRBD1. Per germline, CDR1 LGHNA and CDR2 YSLEER. The CDR3 covers 16 residues. Trimming at V came to 6 bases and at J to 0 bases, leaving 9 bases not matched to a gene. CDR3 nucleotides: TGCGCCAGCAGGGAGACAGGGCAAATGAGCACAGATACGCAGTATTTT. Its protein product is CASRETGQMSTDTQYF.

This chain joins TRBV19 and TRBJ1-5; D ambiguous. Germline loops: CDR1 LNHDA, CDR2 SQIVND (reference sequence). The CDR3 consists of 16 residues. V shed 5 bases and J shed 2 bases, with 16 bases lying between them. DNA of the CDR3: TGTGCCAGTAGTTTCTCCGTGGGCCGGGGCAATCAGCCCCAGCATTTT. Translated, it gives CASSFSVGRGNQPQHF.

This clone was observed a single time. The chain uses TRBV7-3 and TRBJ1-1, with D possibly being TRBD1 (5 bases). Trimming shortened V by 5 bases and J by 1 base, and 11 bases separated the two germline ends. This CDR3 is 14 amino acids long. In germline, CDR1 is SGHTA, CDR2 FQGTGA. CDR3 in amino acids: CASSLTAANTEAFF. The CDR3, as DNA: TGTGCCAGCAGCCTGACAGCAGCGAACACTGAAGCTTTCTTT.

The DNA for the CDR3 is TGTGCCAGCAGCCCCGAGCCGGGACTAGCGGACTCCATGTACCAAGAGACCCAGTACTTC. It specifies CASSPEPGLADSMYQETQYF. The chain recombines TRBV9 with TRBJ2-5, with 11 bases identical to TRBD2. V gave up 4 bases and J gave up 0 bases; unmatched junction bases: 17. Germline loops: CDR1 SGDLS, CDR2 YYNGEE. This CDR3 is 20 amino acids long.